The 2 T cell receptor beta chains below were found in one sample sequenced in a study of cytomegalovirus exposure and HLA in healthy donors. The primer mix had 60 Vbeta and 13 Jbeta primers. Produced via immunoSEQ multiplex PCR; TCRdb's table is partial and in-frame only. The data show approximately 75,000 clones, roughly 84% seen once. Sequenced material: PBMCs. The receptors originated from a man in his 70s in good health and CMV-seropositive.

The chain is built from TRBV7-8 and TRBJ2-7; perhaps TRBD1 as D (6 bases). Deletions cut 5 bases from V and 4 bases from J, with 21 bases between. This CDR3 contains 16 residues. From germline, CDR1 is SGHVS and CDR2 FQNEAQ. CDR3 region: CASSPEAGALGYEQYF. In DNA, the CDR3 is TGTGCCAGCAGCCCAGAGGCAGGGGCCCTTGGTTACGAGCAGTACTTC.

The chain is built from TRBV19 and TRBJ2-5; D may be TRBD2 (5 bases). V was trimmed by 6 bases and J by 2 bases, leaving 13 bases between them. The CDR3 is 14 amino acids. Germline V gene lookup returns CDR1 LNHDA and CDR2 SQIVND (reference sequence). CDR3 sequence: CASSPRSGQETQYF. As DNA, the CDR3 is TGTGCCAGTAGCCCTCGGTCGGGGCAAGAGACCCAGTACTTC.